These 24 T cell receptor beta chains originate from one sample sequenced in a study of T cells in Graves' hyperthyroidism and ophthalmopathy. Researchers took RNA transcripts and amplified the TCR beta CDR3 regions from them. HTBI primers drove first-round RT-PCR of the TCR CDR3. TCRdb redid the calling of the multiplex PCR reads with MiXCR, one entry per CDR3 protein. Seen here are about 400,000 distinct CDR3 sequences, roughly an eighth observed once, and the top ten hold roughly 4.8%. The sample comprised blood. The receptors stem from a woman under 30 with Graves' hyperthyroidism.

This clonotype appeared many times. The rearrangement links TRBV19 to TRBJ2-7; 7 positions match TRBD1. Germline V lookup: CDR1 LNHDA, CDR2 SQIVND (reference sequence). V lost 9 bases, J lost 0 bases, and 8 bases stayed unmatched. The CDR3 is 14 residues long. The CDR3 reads CASTPDRSSYEQYF. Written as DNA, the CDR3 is TGTGCCAGCACGCCGGACAGGAGCTCCTACGAGCAGTACTTC. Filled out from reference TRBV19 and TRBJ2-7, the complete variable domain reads DGGITQSPKYLFRKEGQNVTLSCEQNLNHDAMYWYRQDPGQGLRLIYYSQIVNDFQKGDIAEGYSVSREKKESFPLTVTSAQKNPTAFYLCASTPDRSSYEQYFGPGTRLTVT.

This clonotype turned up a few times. The CDR3, as DNA: TGTGCCAGCAGCGCCGAAGATTCACCCCTCCACTTT. Its protein product is CASSAEDSPLHF. This chain links TRBV2 with TRBJ1-6; D unclear. Germline V gives CDR1 SNHLY, CDR2 FYNNEI. Trimming removed 6 bases from V and 8 bases from J, with 8 bases in between. There are 12 residues in the CDR3.

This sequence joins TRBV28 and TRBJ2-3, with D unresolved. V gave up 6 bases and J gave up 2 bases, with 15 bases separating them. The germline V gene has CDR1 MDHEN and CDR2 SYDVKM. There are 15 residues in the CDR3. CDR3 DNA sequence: TGTGCCAGCAGGGGCGGCCATATTTACACAGATACGCAGTATTTT. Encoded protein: CASRGGHIYTDTQYF.

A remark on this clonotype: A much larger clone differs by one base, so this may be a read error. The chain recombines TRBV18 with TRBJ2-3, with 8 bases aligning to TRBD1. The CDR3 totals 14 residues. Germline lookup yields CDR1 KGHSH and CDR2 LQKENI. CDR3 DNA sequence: TGTGCCAGCTCACCCGACAGGGGCGCAGATACGCGGTATTTT. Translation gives CASSPDRGADTRYF.

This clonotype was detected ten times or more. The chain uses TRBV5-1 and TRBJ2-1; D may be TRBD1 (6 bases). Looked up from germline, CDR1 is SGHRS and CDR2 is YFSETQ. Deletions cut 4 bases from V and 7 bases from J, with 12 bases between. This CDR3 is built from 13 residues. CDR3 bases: TGCGCCAGCAGCGCCTTAACAGGGAATGAGCAGTTCTTC. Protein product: CASSALTGNEQFF. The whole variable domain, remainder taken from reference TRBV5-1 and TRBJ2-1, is KAGVTQTPRYLIKTRGQQVTLSCSPISGHRSVSWYQQTPGQGLQFLFEYFSETQRNKGNFPGRFSGRQFSNSRSEMNVSTLELGDSALYLCASSALTGNEQFFGPGTRLTVL.

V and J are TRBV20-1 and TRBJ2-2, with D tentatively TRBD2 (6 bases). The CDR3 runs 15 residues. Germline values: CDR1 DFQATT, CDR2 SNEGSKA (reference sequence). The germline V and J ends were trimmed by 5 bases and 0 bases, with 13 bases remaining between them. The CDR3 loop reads CSARRGGSNTGELFF. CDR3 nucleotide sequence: TGCAGTGCTCGCCGTGGGGGGTCGAACACCGGGGAGCTGTTTTTT.

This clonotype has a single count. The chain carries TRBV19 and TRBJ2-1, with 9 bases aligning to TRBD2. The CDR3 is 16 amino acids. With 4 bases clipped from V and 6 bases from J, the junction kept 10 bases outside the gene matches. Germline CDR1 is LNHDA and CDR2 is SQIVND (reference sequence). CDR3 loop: CASSRSSGTPCNEQFF. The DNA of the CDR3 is TGTGCCAGTAGTAGGTCTAGCGGGACCCCCTGCAATGAGCAGTTCTTC.

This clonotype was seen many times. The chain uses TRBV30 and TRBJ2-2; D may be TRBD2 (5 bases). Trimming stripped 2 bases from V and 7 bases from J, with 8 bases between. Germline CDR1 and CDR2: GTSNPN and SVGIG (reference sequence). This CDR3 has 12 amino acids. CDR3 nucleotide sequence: TGTGCCTGGAGTCCTAGCAGCGGGGAGCTGTTTTTT. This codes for CAWSPSSGELFF.

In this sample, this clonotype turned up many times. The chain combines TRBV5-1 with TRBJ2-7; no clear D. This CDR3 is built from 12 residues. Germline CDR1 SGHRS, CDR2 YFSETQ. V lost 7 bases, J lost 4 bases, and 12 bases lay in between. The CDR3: CASGNGRYEQYF. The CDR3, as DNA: TGCGCCAGCGGGAACGGAAGATACGAGCAGTACTTC.

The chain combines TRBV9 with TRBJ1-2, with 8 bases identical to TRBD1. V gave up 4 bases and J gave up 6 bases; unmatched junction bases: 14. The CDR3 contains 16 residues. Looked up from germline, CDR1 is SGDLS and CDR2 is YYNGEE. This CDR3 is CASSPERTGHLNGYTF. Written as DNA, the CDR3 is TGTGCCAGCAGCCCAGAGAGGACAGGGCACCTTAATGGCTACACCTTC.

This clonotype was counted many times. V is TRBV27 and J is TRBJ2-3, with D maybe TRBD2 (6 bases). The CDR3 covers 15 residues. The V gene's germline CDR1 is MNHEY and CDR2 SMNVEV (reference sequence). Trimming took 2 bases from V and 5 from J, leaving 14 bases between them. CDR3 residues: CASSLAGSGLDTQYF. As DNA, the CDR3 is TGTGCCAGCAGTTTAGCGGGAAGCGGTCTAGATACGCAGTATTTT.

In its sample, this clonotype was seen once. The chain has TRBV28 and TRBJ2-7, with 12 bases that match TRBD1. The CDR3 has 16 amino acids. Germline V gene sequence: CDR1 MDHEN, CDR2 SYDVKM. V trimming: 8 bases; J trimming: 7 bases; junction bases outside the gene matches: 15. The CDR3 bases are TGTGCCAGCGGGGGGGCCCGGGACAGGGGGCGCGTTGAGCAGTACTTC. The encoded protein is CASGGARDRGRVEQYF.

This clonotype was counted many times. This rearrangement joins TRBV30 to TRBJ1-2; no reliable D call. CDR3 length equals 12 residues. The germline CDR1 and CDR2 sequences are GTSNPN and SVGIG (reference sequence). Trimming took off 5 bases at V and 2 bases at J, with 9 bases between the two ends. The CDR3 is CAWDGSNYGYTF. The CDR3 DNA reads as TGTGCCTGGGATGGGTCGAACTATGGCTACACCTTC.

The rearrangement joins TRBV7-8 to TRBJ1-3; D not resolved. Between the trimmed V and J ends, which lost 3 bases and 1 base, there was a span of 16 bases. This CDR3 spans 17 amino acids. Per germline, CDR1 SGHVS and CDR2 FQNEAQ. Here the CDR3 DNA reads TGTGCCAGCAGCTTGAGTACGAGTTATTTATCTGGAAACACCATATATTTT. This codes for CASSLSTSYLSGNTIYF.

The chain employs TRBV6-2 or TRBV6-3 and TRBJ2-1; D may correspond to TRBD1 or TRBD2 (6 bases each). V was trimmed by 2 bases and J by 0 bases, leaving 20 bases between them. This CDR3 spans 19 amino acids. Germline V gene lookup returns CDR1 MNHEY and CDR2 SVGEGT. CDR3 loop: CASSYRRGFVGSSYNEQFF. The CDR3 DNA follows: TGTGCCAGCAGTTACAGAAGGGGGTTTGTCGGGAGCTCCTACAATGAGCAGTTCTTC.

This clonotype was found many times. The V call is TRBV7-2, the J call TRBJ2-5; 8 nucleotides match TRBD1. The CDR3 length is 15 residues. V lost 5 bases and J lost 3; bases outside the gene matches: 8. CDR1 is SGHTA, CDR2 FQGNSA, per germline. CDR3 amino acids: CASSPGQALKETQYF. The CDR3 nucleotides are TGTGCCAGCAGCCCGGGACAGGCTCTTAAAGAGACCCAGTACTTC.

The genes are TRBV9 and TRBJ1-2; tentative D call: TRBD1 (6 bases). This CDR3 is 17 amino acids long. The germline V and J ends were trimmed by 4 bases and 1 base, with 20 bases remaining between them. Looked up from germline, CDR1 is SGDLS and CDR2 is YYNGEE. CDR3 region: CASSSSTTGQDNYGYTF. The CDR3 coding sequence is TGTGCCAGCAGCTCCTCTACCACAGGGCAGGATAACTATGGCTACACCTTC.

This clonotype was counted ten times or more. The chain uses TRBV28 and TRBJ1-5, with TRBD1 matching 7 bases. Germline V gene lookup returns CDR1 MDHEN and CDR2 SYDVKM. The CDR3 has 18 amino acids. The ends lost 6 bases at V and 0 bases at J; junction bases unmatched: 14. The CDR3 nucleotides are TGTGCCAGCAGCCAAAACTATCTTGACAGGGTTAGCAATCAGCCCCAGCATTTT. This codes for CASSQNYLDRVSNQPQHF.

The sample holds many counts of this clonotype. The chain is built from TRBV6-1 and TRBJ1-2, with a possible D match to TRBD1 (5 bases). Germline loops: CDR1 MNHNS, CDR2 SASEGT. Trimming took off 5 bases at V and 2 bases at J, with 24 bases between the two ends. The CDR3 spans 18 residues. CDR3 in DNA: TGTGCCAGCAGTTTACTTTTCCAGGGACGTCGGACCAACTATGGCTACACCTTC. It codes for CASSLLFQGRRTNYGYTF.

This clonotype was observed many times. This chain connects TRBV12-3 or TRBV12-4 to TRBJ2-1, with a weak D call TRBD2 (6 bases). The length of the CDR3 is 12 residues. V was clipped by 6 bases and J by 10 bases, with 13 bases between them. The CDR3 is CASSPPGDEQFF. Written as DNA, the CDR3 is TGTGCCAGCAGCCCACCGGGAGACGAGCAGTTCTTC.

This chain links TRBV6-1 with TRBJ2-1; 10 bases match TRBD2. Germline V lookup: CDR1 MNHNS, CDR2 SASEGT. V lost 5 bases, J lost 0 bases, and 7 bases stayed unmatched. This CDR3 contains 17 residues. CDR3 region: CASSFTSGIPSYNEQFF. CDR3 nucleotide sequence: TGTGCCAGCAGTTTTACTAGCGGGATCCCCTCCTACAATGAGCAGTTCTTC.

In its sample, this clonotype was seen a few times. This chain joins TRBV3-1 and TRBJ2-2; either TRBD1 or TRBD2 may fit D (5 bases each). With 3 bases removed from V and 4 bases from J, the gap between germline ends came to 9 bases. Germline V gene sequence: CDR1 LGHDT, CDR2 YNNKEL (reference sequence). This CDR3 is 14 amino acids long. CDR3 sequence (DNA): TGTGCCAGCAGCCAGGGGCGGGTCACCGGGGAGCTGTTTTTT. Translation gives CASSQGRVTGELFF.

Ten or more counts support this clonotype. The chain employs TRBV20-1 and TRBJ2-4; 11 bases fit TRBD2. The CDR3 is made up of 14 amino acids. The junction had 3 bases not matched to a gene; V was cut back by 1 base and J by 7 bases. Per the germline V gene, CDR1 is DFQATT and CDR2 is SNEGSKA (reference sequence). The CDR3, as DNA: TGCAGTGCTAGAGTGGGGACTAGCGGTAACATTCAGTACTTC. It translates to CSARVGTSGNIQYF.

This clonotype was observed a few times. The CDR3: CASSQGNWPNEQFF. The CDR3 DNA is TGTGCCAGCAGCCAAGGCAACTGGCCCAATGAGCAGTTCTTC. The rearrangement links TRBV14 to TRBJ2-1; no firm D call. In germline, CDR1 is SGHDN, CDR2 FVKESK. The CDR3 extends over 14 amino acids. The germline V and J ends were trimmed by 1 base and 6 bases, with 10 bases remaining between them.